Following are 13 T cell receptor beta chains from one sample sequenced in a study of CD8 T cells in ankylosing spondylitis. From the 5' RACE reads, TCRdb called clonotypes with MiXCR, one entry per CDR3 protein. The sample yields roughly 220,000 distinct CDR3 sequences, over 9.5% seen once. The material sequenced was blood, either unsorted or a sorted T cell fraction (not recorded which). Receptors were obtained from a male donor with ankylosing spondylitis or in good health (not recorded which).

The CDR3 region is CSPPGQGGEQYF. The CDR3, as DNA: TGCAGTCCCCCGGGACAGGGGGGCGAGCAGTACTTC. The chain carries TRBV20-1 and TRBJ2-7; 11 nucleotides line up with TRBD1. Germline-derived CDR1 and CDR2 are DFQATT and SNEGSKA (reference sequence). J was trimmed by 6 bases and V by 8 bases; bases with no gene match: 6. The CDR3 extends over 12 amino acids.

This clonotype appeared many times. The rearrangement uses TRBV9 and TRBJ2-6; tentative D call: TRBD1 (6 bases). V was pared by 0 bases and J by 4 bases, with 17 bases between. Germline V lookup: CDR1 SGDLS, CDR2 YYNGEE. The CDR3 runs to 18 residues. The CDR3 DNA reads TGTGCCAGCAGCGTAGGTGGATCAGGGGAAACCGGGGCCAACGTCCTGACTTTC. This codes for CASSVGGSGETGANVLTF.

This clonotype was seen more than once but under ten times. The chain is built from TRBV5-1 and TRBJ2-5, with 9 bases fitting TRBD2. The CDR3 totals 15 residues. V trimming: 4 bases; J trimming: 4 bases; junction bases outside the gene matches: 8. The germline CDR1 and CDR2 sequences are SGHRS and YFSETQ. CDR3 nucleotide sequence: TGCGCCAGCAGCGCCTTAGCGGGGGATGGAGAGACCCAGTACTTC. Translation gives CASSALAGDGETQYF.

Many counts were recorded for this clonotype. V gene TRBV7-6 combines with J gene TRBJ2-3; tentatively, D is TRBD2 (6 bases). The CDR3 spans 16 residues. Trimming took off 5 bases at V and 3 bases at J, with 18 bases between the two ends. Germline V gene lookup returns CDR1 SGHVS and CDR2 FNYEAQ. For the CDR3, the DNA is TGTGCCAGCAGCGGAACGTGGGACTTGCATACAGATACGCAGTATTTT. It encodes CASSGTWDLHTDTQYF.

This clonotype was recorded many times. The chain combines TRBV5-1 with TRBJ2-5, with D perhaps TRBD1 or TRBD2 (5 bases each). V was pared by 4 bases and J by 3 bases, with 16 bases between. Germline CDR1 is SGHRS and CDR2 is YFSETQ. The CDR3 sequence is 15 residues long. In DNA, the CDR3 is TGCGCCAGCAGCGCACCTTCGGGGCGGGAAGAGACCCAGTACTTC. Encoded protein: CASSAPSGREETQYF.

This clonotype has at least ten counts. The V and J genes are TRBV7-3 and TRBJ2-2, with TRBD2 matching 8 bases. Per germline, CDR1 SGHTA and CDR2 FQGTGA. V gave up 2 bases and J gave up 4 bases; unmatched junction bases: 3. The CDR3 runs 15 residues. CDR3 region: CASSLRGGVTGELFF. CDR3 nucleotide sequence: TGTGCCAGCAGCTTACGGGGGGGGGTCACCGGGGAGCTGTTTTTT. The variable domain in full, completed from reference TRBV7-3 and TRBJ2-2, reads GAGVSQTPSNKVTEKGKYVELRCDPISGHTALYWYRQSLGQGPEFLIYFQGTGAADDSGLPNDRFFAVRPEGSVSTLKIQRTERGDSAVYLCASSLRGGVTGELFFGEGSRLTVL.

The sample holds many counts of this clonotype. The chain links TRBV4-1 to TRBJ2-3; tentatively, D is TRBD1 (6 bases). The germline gives CDR1 MGHRA, CDR2 YSYEKL. The CDR3 consists of 15 residues. Trimming cost V 1 base and J 8 bases, with 16 bases left between them. CDR3 sequence reads: CASSQVAERGSTQYF. The DNA of the CDR3 is TGCGCCAGCAGCCAAGTTGCAGAGAGGGGGAGTACGCAGTATTTT.

In this sample, this clonotype turned up a few times. The chain links TRBV5-1 to TRBJ2-5; tentatively, D is TRBD1 or TRBD2 (5 bases each). This CDR3 is built from 14 residues. Germline CDR1 SGHRS, CDR2 YFSETQ. Trimming removed 4 bases at V and 0 bases at J, with 10 bases between. This CDR3 is CASSMGPNQETQYF. The CDR3, as DNA: TGCGCCAGCAGCATGGGACCAAACCAAGAGACCCAGTACTTC.

This clonotype was detected ten times or more. The chain uses TRBV6-1 and TRBJ1-2; 7 positions match TRBD1. V dropped 6 bases and J dropped 8; count of bases not matched to a gene: 12. The CDR3 consists of 14 residues. Germline CDR1 reads MNHNS; CDR2 reads SASEGT. Here the CDR3 DNA reads TGTGCCAGCAGACCCCCGGGACAGCTAGGAGGCTACACCTTC. Translated, it gives CASRPPGQLGGYTF.

This clonotype was seen at least ten times. The chain links TRBV5-1 to TRBJ2-5; TRBD2 aligns across 10 bases. The CDR3 runs to 15 residues. The V and J ends lost 1 base and 2 bases, in that order; junction bases with no gene match: 2. Germline V CDR1 and CDR2: SGHRS, YFSETQ. The CDR3 nucleotides are TGCGCCAGCAGCTTGCCTAGCGGGGGTCAAGAGACCCAGTACTTC. It encodes CASSLPSGGQETQYF.

This clonotype has just a few counts. The genes are TRBV24-1 and TRBJ2-3; 7 nucleotides line up with TRBD2. The length of the CDR3 is 16 residues. V lost 0 bases and J lost 0; bases outside the gene matches: 2. Germline CDR1 and CDR2: KGHDR and SFDVKD. CDR3 region: CATSDLGRESTDTQYF. The DNA of the CDR3 is TGTGCCACCAGTGATTTGGGGCGGGAGAGCACAGATACGCAGTATTTT.

This clonotype was found many times. The chain combines TRBV10-3 with TRBJ1-6; the D is unclear. Trimming cost V 0 bases and J 9 bases, with 9 bases left between them. This CDR3 spans 14 amino acids. CDR1 is ENHRY and CDR2 is SYGVKD in the germline V gene. The CDR3 sequence is CAISESTSGSPLHF. The CDR3 region has the DNA TGTGCCATCAGTGAGTCGACCAGCGGTTCACCCCTCCACTTT.

In its sample, this clonotype was seen many times. The rearrangement links TRBV12-3 or TRBV12-4 to TRBJ2-3; the match to TRBD2 covers 11 bases. The CDR3 loop spans 16 amino acids. V was clipped by 6 bases and J by 5 bases; unmatched bases: 10. CDR3: CASRRDSGGAIDTQYF. CDR3 DNA sequence: TGTGCCAGCAGACGCGATAGCGGGGGGGCCATAGATACGCAGTATTTT.